These 29 T cell receptor beta chains share one sample of origin, sequenced in a study of molecular identifiers for immune sequencing clone quantification. MiXCR was run by TCRdb on the PCR reads, yielding one entry per CDR3 protein. The data show a few hundred thousand distinct CDR3 sequences, around 25% seen once. Sequencing was carried out using naive CD8+ T cells from blood, with Jurkat cell RNA spiked in. As to subset: FACS-sorted CD8+CD4-CCR7+CD45RA+ naive T cells. The receptor source for this set is a human donor in good health. Some libraries in this study had Jurkat cell RNA spiked in.

As to this clonotype: At one boundary the junction diverges from the germline segment, which might be a read error. The genes are TRBV2 and TRBJ2-1, with D unclear. The germline V gene has CDR1 SNHLY and CDR2 FYNNEI. The CDR3 is made up of 14 amino acids. The CDR3 DNA reads as TGTGCCAGCAGTGAACCGAGCTCCTACAGTGAGCAGTTCTTC. Its protein is CASSEPSSYSEQFF.

This clonotype was seen a handful of times. The V and J genes are TRBV7-9 and TRBJ1-1; no firm D call. Trimming pared 2 bases from V and 4 bases from J, leaving 5 bases between. Germline CDR1 and CDR2: SEHNR and FQNEAQ (reference sequence). This CDR3 has 12 residues. The CDR3 DNA sequence: TGTGCCAGCAGCTTATTTGCCACTGAAGCTTTCTTT. It translates to CASSLFATEAFF.

V and J are TRBV6-4 and TRBJ2-3; either TRBD1 or TRBD2 may fit D (5 bases each). This CDR3 has 15 residues. Trimming removed 8 bases from V and 0 bases from J, with 15 bases in between. Germline V lookup: CDR1 MRHNA, CDR2 SNTAGT. The CDR3 here is CASRGTSPSTDTQYF. For the CDR3, the DNA is TGTGCCAGCCGAGGGACCAGTCCTAGCACAGATACGCAGTATTTT.

This clonotype was seen a handful of times. The rearrangement joins TRBV28 to TRBJ1-2; a possible D gene is TRBD1 (6 bases). This CDR3 contains 15 residues. V lost 3 bases to trimming and J lost 4 bases, with 15 bases between them. CDR1 and CDR2 from the germline V gene are MDHEN and SYDVKM. The CDR3 nucleotides are TGTGCCAGCAGTTTGGGGCGGGGGGCTAGCTATGGCTACACCTTC. Translating gives CASSLGRGASYGYTF.

This clonotype was detected ten times or more. This chain connects TRBV11-2 to TRBJ2-3; no definite D call. V lost 7 bases and J 8 bases, leaving 10 bases between the germline ends. CDR1 is SGHAT and CDR2 is FQNNGV in the germline V gene. CDR3 length equals 11 residues. CDR3 DNA sequence: TGTGCCAGCACCCCCGGTCGTACGCAGTATTTT. Encoded protein: CASTPGRTQYF.

As for this clonotype: Its ends do not fully match the called genes, so a read error is possible. The rearrangement uses TRBV5-3 and TRBJ2-7, with 11 bases that match TRBD1. TRBV5-3 is sorted into the ORF group, with uncertain function. The CDR3 runs to 13 residues. The CDR3: CASSWTGGYGQYF. CDR3 DNA sequence: TGTGCCAGCAGCTGGACAGGGGGCTACGGGCAGTACTTC.

Comments on this clonotype: This may come from a read error, since a much larger clone is one base off. Here the CDR3 omits its conserved ending phenylalanine or tryptophan, so a read error is the likely source. The genes are TRBV12-3 or TRBV12-4 and TRBJ2-7; tentatively, D is TRBD1 (6 bases). V shed 2 bases and J shed 4 bases, with 12 bases lying between them. The CDR3 runs to 14 residues. The CDR3 region is CASSLIGGGYEQYL. For the CDR3, the DNA is TGTGCCAGCAGTTTAATAGGGGGTGGTTACGAGCAGTACCTC.

This clonotype was observed at least ten times. The chain combines TRBV2 with TRBJ1-3; D is unresolved. Trimming pared 2 bases from V and 0 bases from J, leaving 8 bases between. There are 15 residues in the CDR3. Germline V gene sequence: CDR1 SNHLY, CDR2 FYNNEI. Written as DNA, the CDR3 is TGTGCCAGCAGTGAACAGGTCGCCTCTGGAAACACCATATATTTT. The encoded protein is CASSEQVASGNTIYF.

The chain is built from TRBV7-2 and TRBJ2-7; D is ambiguous. The germline V gene has CDR1 SGHTA and CDR2 FQGNSA. The CDR3 loop spans 13 amino acids. Deletions cut 1 base from V and 5 bases from J, with 9 bases between. CDR3 loop: CASSLGIGHEQYF. The CDR3 nucleotides are TGTGCCAGCAGCTTAGGGATCGGGCACGAGCAGTACTTC.

The chain carries TRBV20-1 and TRBJ2-7; 9 bases agree with TRBD2. Germline-derived CDR1 and CDR2 are DFQATT and SNEGSKA (reference sequence). This CDR3 region has 13 residues. With V trimmed by 4 bases and J by 2 bases, 3 bases remained unmatched. The CDR3 DNA reads as TGCAGTGCTACGGGACTAGCCACCTACGAGCAGTACTTC. Amino acid sequence: CSATGLATYEQYF.

The chain is built from TRBV5-6 and TRBJ1-5; 9 nucleotides align to TRBD1. After removal of 4 bases from V and 3 bases from J, the junction contained 5 bases not matched to a gene. There are 15 residues in the CDR3. Germline V gives CDR1 SGHDT, CDR2 YYEEEE. The CDR3, as DNA: TGTGCCAGCAGCCCCGGGACAGGGATCAATCAGCCCCAGCATTTT. This encodes CASSPGTGINQPQHF.

J is TRBJ2-3 and V is TRBV2; possible D gene TRBD2, 7 bases. CDR3 length: 16 residues. Germline V CDR1 and CDR2: SNHLY, FYNNEI. V was trimmed by 1 base and J by 1 base, leaving 12 bases between them. Here the CDR3 reads CASSEGGGARTDTQYF. CDR3 coding DNA: TGTGCCAGCAGTGAAGGTGGGGGGGCTCGCACAGATACGCAGTATTTT.

This clonotype was recorded a few times. The chain combines TRBV19 with TRBJ1-6; 7 bases are a match to TRBD1. This CDR3 contains 13 residues. Germline-derived CDR1 and CDR2 are LNHDA and SQIVND (reference sequence). Trimming at V came to 5 bases and at J to 9 bases, leaving 4 bases not matched to a gene. CDR3: CASSQGQISPLHF. CDR3 nucleotide sequence: TGTGCCAGTAGTCAGGGACAGATTTCACCCCTCCACTTT.

Concerning this clonotype itself: The junction departs from germline at one end; a sequencing error may be responsible. This chain links TRBV12-3 or TRBV12-4 with TRBJ1-3; possibly TRBD1 for D (5 bases). CDR3 size: 15 residues. In nucleotides, the CDR3 is TGTGCCAGCAGCTGGGGACCGATCTCTGGAAACACCATACATTTT. Translated, it gives CASSWGPISGNTIHF.

This clonotype was seen a few times. The chain employs TRBV29-1 and TRBJ2-3; 12 bases map to TRBD1. After removal of 3 bases from V and 6 bases from J, the junction contained 13 bases not matched to a gene. The CDR3 spans 17 residues. Germline values: CDR1 SQVTM, CDR2 ANQGSEA. The CDR3: CSVDLRGTGGNWDTQYF. The CDR3 DNA reads TGCAGCGTTGATCTAAGGGGGACAGGGGGCAATTGGGATACGCAGTATTTT.

The sample holds a few counts of this clonotype. The V gene is TRBV20-1, the J gene TRBJ2-7; D is unclear. Germline V gene sequence: CDR1 DFQATT, CDR2 SNEGSKA (reference sequence). V lost 0 bases and J 4 bases, leaving 7 bases between the germline ends. This CDR3 is 12 amino acids long. The DNA for the CDR3 is TGCAGTGCTAGAGATCACGGGTACGAGCAGTACTTC. This translates into CSARDHGYEQYF.

This chain connects TRBV19 to TRBJ2-7; 7 bases map to TRBD1. The CDR3 runs to 15 residues. Per germline, CDR1 LNHDA and CDR2 SQIVND (reference sequence). V shed 5 bases and J 2 bases; nucleotides not matched to a gene: 9. DNA for the CDR3: TGTGCCAGTAGTGCCCGACAGGGTTCGCCCTACGAGCAGTACTTC. This gives the protein CASSARQGSPYEQYF.

This clonotype showed up just a few times. The CDR3 DNA reads as TGTGCCCATGGACACCCCAAGGGTAGCACAGATACGCAGTATTTT. Translation: CAHGHPKGSTDTQYF. J is TRBJ2-3 and V is TRBV2; weak D call: TRBD1 (5 bases). Germline V CDR1 and CDR2: SNHLY, FYNNEI. Trimming took off 11 bases at V and 0 bases at J, with 18 bases between the two ends. The CDR3 consists of 15 residues. Combining the CDR3 with reference TRBV2 and TRBJ2-3 gives the whole variable domain EPEVTQTPSHQVTQMGQEVILRCVPISNHLYFYWYRQILGQKVEFLVSFYNNEISEKSEIFDDQFSVERPDGSNFTLKIRSTKLEDSAMYFCAHGHPKGSTDTQYFGPGTRLTVL.

This clonotype was counted at least ten times. The rearrangement uses TRBV29-1 and TRBJ2-1, with D possibly TRBD2 on 6 matching bases. The CDR3 has 13 residues. Looked up from germline, CDR1 is SQVTM and CDR2 is ANQGSEA. V lost 4 bases and J 8 bases, leaving 15 bases between the germline ends. CDR3 protein: CSVVGRGTDEQFF. In DNA form, the CDR3 reads TGCAGCGTTGTTGGTCGGGGGACCGATGAGCAGTTCTTC.

The V gene is TRBV7-2, the J gene TRBJ2-1, with D tentatively TRBD1 or TRBD2 (5 bases each). V was shortened by 1 base and J by 1 base, with 8 bases between the two germline ends. CDR3 length equals 15 residues. The germline V gene has CDR1 SGHTA and CDR2 FQGNSA. CDR3 region: CASSLGGISYNEQFF. For the CDR3, the DNA is TGTGCCAGCAGCTTAGGGGGGATTTCCTACAATGAGCAGTTCTTC.

This chain connects TRBV28 to TRBJ2-7; TRBD1 aligns across 9 bases. The CDR3 covers 14 residues. Trimming took 3 bases from V and 7 from J; bases not matched to a gene: 7. Germline loops: CDR1 MDHEN, CDR2 SYDVKM. CDR3 amino acids: CASSFGQGLREQYF. In DNA, the CDR3 is TGTGCCAGCAGTTTCGGACAGGGGTTGAGGGAGCAGTACTTC.

Details on this clonotype: This may arise from a read error, as a much more abundant clone is one base away. The chain uses TRBV2 and TRBJ2-6; a possible D gene is TRBD2 (5 bases). CDR1 and CDR2 from the germline V gene are SNHLY and FYNNEI. This CDR3 is 15 amino acids long. The CDR3 sequence is CASSQRIEEANVPTF. Here the CDR3 DNA reads TGTGCCAGCAGCCAGCGGATCGAGGAGGCCAACGTCCCGACTTTC.

The J gene is TRBJ2-3, the V gene TRBV6-2 or TRBV6-3; the match to TRBD1 covers 8 bases. With V trimmed by 5 bases and J by 5 bases, 9 bases remained unmatched. Germline CDR1 and CDR2: MNHEY and SVGEGT. The CDR3 is made up of 15 amino acids. This CDR3 is CASSPPDRVGDTQYF. CDR3 nucleotides: TGTGCCAGCAGTCCCCCGGACAGGGTGGGAGATACGCAGTATTTT.

In its sample, this clonotype was seen a few times. The rearrangement links TRBV7-9 to TRBJ2-7; D may be TRBD2 (5 bases). The CDR3 has 15 residues. V was cut by 7 bases and J by 6 bases, with 22 bases left in between. CDR1 and CDR2 from the germline V gene are SEHNR and FQNEAQ (reference sequence). The CDR3 DNA follows: TGTGCCAGCACCCTCCGAAAGGAGGTAGCAGGCGAGCAGTACTTC. It is translated as CASTLRKEVAGEQYF.

There are many counts of this clonotype. The genes are TRBV29-1 and TRBJ1-2; 8 nucleotides match TRBD1. Germline values: CDR1 SQVTM, CDR2 ANQGSEA. J gave up 0 bases and V 6 bases, and 9 bases lay outside the gene matches. The CDR3 is 15 amino acids. Written as DNA, the CDR3 is TGCAGCGTCGCGGGACAGGCAGAGTCTAACTATGGCTACACCTTC. Residues: CSVAGQAESNYGYTF.

This clonotype was seen repeatedly, ten times or more. The V call is TRBV7-2, the J call TRBJ2-7, with a weak D call TRBD1 (6 bases). Between the trimmed V and J ends, which lost 4 bases and 3 bases, there was a span of 13 bases. The germline V gene encodes CDR1 SGHTA and CDR2 FQGNSA. The CDR3 is 14 residues long. Written as DNA, the CDR3 is TGTGCCAGCAGCTCATTGGGGGCAGGCTACGAGCAGTACTTC. Its translation: CASSSLGAGYEQYF.

The sample holds a few counts of this clonotype. This chain uses TRBV19 with TRBJ2-2, with unresolved D. The CDR3 is 11 residues long. CDR1 and CDR2 from the germline V gene are LNHDA and SQIVND (reference sequence). Trimming removed 10 bases from V and 4 bases from J, with 7 bases in between. As DNA, the CDR3 is TGTGCCACCTCTTTCACCGGGGAGCTGTTTTTT. Translation: CATSFTGELFF.

This clonotype was counted ten times or more. The chain joins TRBV7-6 to TRBJ2-3; D is possibly TRBD2 (6 bases). Germline CDR1 reads SGHVS; CDR2 reads FNYEAQ. This CDR3 has 13 residues. V was cut by 4 bases and J by 1 base, with 6 bases left in between. CDR3 DNA sequence: TGTGCCAGCAGCTGGGGGGGCACAGATACGCAGTATTTT. Translated, it gives CASSWGGTDTQYF.

The chain has TRBV25-1 and TRBJ2-5; 7 positions agree with TRBD2. The CDR3 is made up of 17 amino acids. CDR1 MGHDK and CDR2 SYGVNS come from the germline V gene. Losses at the gene ends were 3 bases for V and 3 bases for J; bases not matched to a gene: 13. CDR3 in amino acids: CASSEASWREFEETQYF. The DNA of the CDR3 is TGTGCCAGCAGTGAGGCTAGCTGGCGGGAGTTTGAAGAGACCCAGTACTTC.